This T cell receptor (beta chain) was sequenced for a study of T cells after yellow fever vaccination. Study outcomes and limitations: High-abundance clonotypes from the bulk population could contaminate FACS-sorted repertoires. By day 5 rather than day 15, the secondary response had peaked, though it was weaker.

In the case of this clonotype: Antigen unknown.

The CDR3 runs 13 residues. V dropped 2 bases and J dropped 12; count of bases not matched to a gene: 6. The germline gives CDR1 SGDLS, CDR2 YYNGEE. TCRdb used MiXCR to reprocess the 5' RACE reads, holding one entry per CDR3 protein. Here the sample spans 150,000 to 200,000 distinct CDR3 sequences, 6.2% being singletons. The chain has TRBV9 and TRBJ2-1, with TRBD1 matching over 9 bases. The source of this sequence is a man aged 18 to 30 who received the YFV17D yellow fever vaccine. The specimen was CD4+ T cells sorted from PBMCs, collected on the day of the first yellow fever vaccination. DNA of the CDR3: TGTGCCAGCAGCGTTCGGACAGGGGATAGGCAGTTCTTC. Translated: CASSVRTGDRQFF.